This TCR beta chain was identified in a study of blood T cell repertoires in COVID-19. About the study: The study drew acute and convalescent COVID-19 samples from the United States, Italy and Spain. PBMCs, B-cell-depleted T cells, or T cells were the source of the cDNA or gDNA that made up the material.

The CDR3 spans 14 residues. The J segment lost 4 bases and the V segment lost 8 bases, leaving 4 bases of the junction unmatched. Germline V gives CDR1 LNHDA, CDR2 SQIVND (reference sequence). In this sample, this clone turned up many times. In the authors' workflow: Cell counts per sample came from amplifying reference gene primers. Clones were read by immunoSEQ multiplex PCR, and TCRdb kept only the in-frame ones, dropping some. V and J calls and clone size are those listed in that table; D and trimming were worked out from the DNA. Among about 260,000 clones, about four fifths were seen once, and the ten largest hold 7.5% to 10%.

The V call is TRBV19, the J call TRBJ2-6; 8 bases are shared with TRBD1. Sequencing was done on a sample of peripheral blood. The origin of this receptor is a woman aged 45-60 years who had recovered from COVID-19. This CDR3 is CASRTGPGANVLTF. The CDR3 DNA follows: TGTGCCAGTCGGACAGGGCCCGGGGCCAACGTCCTGACTTTC. Based on the CDR3 plus reference TRBV19 and TRBJ2-6, the full variable domain is DGGITQSPKYLFRKEGQNVTLSCEQNLNHDAMYWYRQDPGQGLRLIYYSQIVNDFQKGDIAEGYSVSREKKESFPLTVTSAQKNPTAFYLCASRTGPGANVLTFGAGSRLTVL.